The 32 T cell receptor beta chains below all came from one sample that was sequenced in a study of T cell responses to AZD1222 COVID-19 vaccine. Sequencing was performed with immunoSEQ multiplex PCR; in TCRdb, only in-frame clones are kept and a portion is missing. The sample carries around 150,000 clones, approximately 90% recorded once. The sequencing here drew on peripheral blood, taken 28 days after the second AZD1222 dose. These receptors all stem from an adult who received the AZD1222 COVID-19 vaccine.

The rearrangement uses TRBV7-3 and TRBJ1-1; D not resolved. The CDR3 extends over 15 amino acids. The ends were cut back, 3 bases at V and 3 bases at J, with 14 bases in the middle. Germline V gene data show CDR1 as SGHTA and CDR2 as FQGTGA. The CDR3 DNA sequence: TGTGCCAGCAGCTTGGATGGGTCTGGGTACACTGAAGCTTTCTTT. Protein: CASSLDGSGYTEAFF.

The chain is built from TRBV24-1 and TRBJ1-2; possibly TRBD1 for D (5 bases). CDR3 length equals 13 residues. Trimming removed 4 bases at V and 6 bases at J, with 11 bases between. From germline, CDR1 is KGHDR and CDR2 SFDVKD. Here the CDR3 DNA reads TGTGCCACCAGTGACGGGACTCGCCATGGCTACACCTTC. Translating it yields CATSDGTRHGYTF.

CDR3 loop: CASSQSWLLAKNIQYF. The CDR3 coding sequence is TGCGCCAGCAGTCAATCGTGGTTACTAGCCAAAAACATTCAGTACTTC. J is TRBJ2-4 and V is TRBV23-1; no firm D call. TRBV23-1 is an ORF for which the function is uncertain. With 0 bases removed from V and 0 bases from J, the gap between germline ends came to 9 bases. This CDR3 region has 16 residues.

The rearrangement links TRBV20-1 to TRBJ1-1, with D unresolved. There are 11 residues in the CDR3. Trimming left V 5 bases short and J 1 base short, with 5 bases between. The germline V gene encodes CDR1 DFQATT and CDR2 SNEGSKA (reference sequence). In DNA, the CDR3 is TGCAGTGCTCTCGAGAACACTGAAGCTTTCTTT. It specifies CSALENTEAFF.

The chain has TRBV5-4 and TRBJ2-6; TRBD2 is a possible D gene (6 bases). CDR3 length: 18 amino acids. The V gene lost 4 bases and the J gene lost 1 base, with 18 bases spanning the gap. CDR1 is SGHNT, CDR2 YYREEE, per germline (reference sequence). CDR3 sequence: CASSVPGREWSGANVLTF. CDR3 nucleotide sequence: TGTGCCAGCAGCGTTCCGGGACGGGAGTGGTCTGGGGCCAACGTCCTGACTTTC.

The CDR3, as DNA: TGTGCCAGCAGTGGTCCAGTTGCCGGGGAGCTGTTTTTT. As protein: CASSGPVAGELFF. The J gene is TRBJ2-2, the V gene TRBV2; no definite D call. V was cut by 4 bases and J by 6 bases, with 9 bases left in between. Germline values: CDR1 SNHLY, CDR2 FYNNEI. CDR3 length: 13 amino acids.

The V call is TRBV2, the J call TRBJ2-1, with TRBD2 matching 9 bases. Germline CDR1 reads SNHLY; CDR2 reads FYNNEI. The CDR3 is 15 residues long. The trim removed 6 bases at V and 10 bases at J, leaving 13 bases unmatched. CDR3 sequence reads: CASSRGGLALGEQFF. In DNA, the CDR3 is TGTGCCAGCAGCCGGGGGGGACTAGCCCTAGGGGAGCAGTTCTTC. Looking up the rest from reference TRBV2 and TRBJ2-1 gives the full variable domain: EPEVTQTPSHQVTQMGQEVILRCVPISNHLYFYWYRQILGQKVEFLVSFYNNEISEKSEIFDDQFSVERPDGSNFTLKIRSTKLEDSAMYFCASSRGGLALGEQFFGPGTRLTVL.

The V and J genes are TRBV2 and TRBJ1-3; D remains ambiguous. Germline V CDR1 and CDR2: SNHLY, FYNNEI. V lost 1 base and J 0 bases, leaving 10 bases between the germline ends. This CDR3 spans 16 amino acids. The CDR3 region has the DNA TGTGCCAGCAGTGAAGTGGGTCGTTACTCTGGAAACACCATATATTTT. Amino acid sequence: CASSEVGRYSGNTIYF.

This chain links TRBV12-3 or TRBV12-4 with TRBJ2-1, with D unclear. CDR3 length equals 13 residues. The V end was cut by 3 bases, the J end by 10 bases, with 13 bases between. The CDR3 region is CASSFNPHSEQFF. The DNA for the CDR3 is TGTGCCAGCAGTTTCAATCCCCACTCGGAGCAGTTCTTC.

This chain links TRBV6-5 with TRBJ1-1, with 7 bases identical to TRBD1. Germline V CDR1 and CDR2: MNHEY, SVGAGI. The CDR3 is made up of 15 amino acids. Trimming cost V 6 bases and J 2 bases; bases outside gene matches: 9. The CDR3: CASSPQGGLNTEAFF. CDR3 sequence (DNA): TGTGCCAGCAGCCCGCAGGGGGGTCTCAACACTGAAGCTTTCTTT.

CDR3 region: CASSGGTGSYEQYF. Written as DNA, the CDR3 is TGTGCCAGCAGTGGCGGGACAGGGTCCTACGAGCAGTACTTC. The chain is built from TRBV25-1 and TRBJ2-7; the match to TRBD1 covers 9 bases. From germline, CDR1 is MGHDK and CDR2 SYGVNS. The V gene end was trimmed by 4 bases and the J gene end by 1 base; junction bases not matched to a gene: 2. This CDR3 region has 14 residues.

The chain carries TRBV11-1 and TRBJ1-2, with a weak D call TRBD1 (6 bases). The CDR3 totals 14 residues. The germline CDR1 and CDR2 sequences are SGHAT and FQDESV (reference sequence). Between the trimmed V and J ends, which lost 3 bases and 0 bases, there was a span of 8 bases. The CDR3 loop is CASSLGATNYGYTF. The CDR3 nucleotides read TGTGCCAGCAGCTTGGGGGCAACTAACTATGGCTACACCTTC.

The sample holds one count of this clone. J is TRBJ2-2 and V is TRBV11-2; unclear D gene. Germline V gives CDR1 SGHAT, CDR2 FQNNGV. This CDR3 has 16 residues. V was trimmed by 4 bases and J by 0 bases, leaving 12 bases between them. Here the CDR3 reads CASSSPGTTNTGELFF. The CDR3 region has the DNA TGTGCCAGCAGCTCCCCGGGCACTACGAACACCGGGGAGCTGTTTTTT.

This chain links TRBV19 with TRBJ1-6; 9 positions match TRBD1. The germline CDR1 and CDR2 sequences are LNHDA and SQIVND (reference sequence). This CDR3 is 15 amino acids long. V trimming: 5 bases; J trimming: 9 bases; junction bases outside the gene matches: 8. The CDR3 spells CASSARTGDSSPLHF. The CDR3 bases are TGTGCCAGTAGTGCCCGGACAGGGGATAGTTCACCCCTCCACTTT. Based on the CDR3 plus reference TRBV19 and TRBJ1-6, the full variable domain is DGGITQSPKYLFRKEGQNVTLSCEQNLNHDAMYWYRQDPGQGLRLIYYSQIVNDFQKGDIAEGYSVSREKKESFPLTVTSAQKNPTAFYLCASSARTGDSSPLHFGNGTRLTVT.

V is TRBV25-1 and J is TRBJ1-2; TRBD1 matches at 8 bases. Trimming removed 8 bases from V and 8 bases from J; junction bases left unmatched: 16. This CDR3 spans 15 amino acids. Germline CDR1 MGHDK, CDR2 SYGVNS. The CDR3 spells CASARGGTGPRGYTF. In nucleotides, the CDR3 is TGTGCCAGCGCCCGAGGAGGGACAGGCCCTAGGGGCTACACCTTC.

The CDR3 region is CASSPLPTGLDIQYF. In DNA, the CDR3 is TGTGCCAGCTCACCACTACCGACAGGGCTCGACATTCAGTACTTC. The V gene is TRBV18, the J gene TRBJ2-4; TRBD1 aligns across 7 bases. V was clipped by 1 base and J by 8 bases; unmatched bases: 8. The germline CDR1 and CDR2 sequences are KGHSH and LQKENI. The CDR3 loop spans 15 amino acids. The variable domain in full, completed from reference TRBV18 and TRBJ2-4, reads NAGVMQNPRHLVRRRGQEARLRCSPMKGHSHVYWYRQLPEEGLKFMVYLQKENIIDESGMPKERFSAEFPKEGPSILRIQQVVRGDSAAYFCASSPLPTGLDIQYFGAGTRLSVL.

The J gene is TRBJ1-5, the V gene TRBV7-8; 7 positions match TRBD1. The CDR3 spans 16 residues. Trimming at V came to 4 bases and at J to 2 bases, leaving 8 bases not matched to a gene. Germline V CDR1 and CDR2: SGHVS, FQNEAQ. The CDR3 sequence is CASSSRQGSGNQPQHF. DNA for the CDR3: TGTGCCAGCAGCTCAAGACAGGGCTCGGGCAATCAGCCCCAGCATTTT. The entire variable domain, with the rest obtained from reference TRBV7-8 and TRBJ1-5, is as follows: GAGVSQSPRYKVAKRGQDVALRCDPISGHVSLFWYQQALGQGPEFLTYFQNEAQLDKSGLPSDRFFAERPEGSVSTLKIQRTQQEDSAVYLCASSSRQGSGNQPQHFGDGTRLSIL.

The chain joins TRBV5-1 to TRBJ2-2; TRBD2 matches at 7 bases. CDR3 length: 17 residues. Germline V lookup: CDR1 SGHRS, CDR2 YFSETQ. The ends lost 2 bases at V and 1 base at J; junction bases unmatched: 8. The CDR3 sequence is CASSFLLAIQNTGELFF. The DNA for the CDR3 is TGCGCCAGCAGCTTCTTACTAGCGATTCAGAACACCGGGGAGCTGTTTTTT.

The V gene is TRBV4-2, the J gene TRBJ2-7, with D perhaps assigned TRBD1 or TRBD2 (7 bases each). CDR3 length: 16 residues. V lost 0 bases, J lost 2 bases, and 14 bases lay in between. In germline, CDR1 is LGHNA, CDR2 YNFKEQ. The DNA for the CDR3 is TGTGCCAGCAGCCAAGATAGCGGGCAGGGGGCCTACGAGCAGTACTTC. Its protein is CASSQDSGQGAYEQYF.

The chain's CDR3 is CASSQGGGGIHEQYF. CDR3 nucleotide sequence: TGTGCCAGCAGCCAGGGCGGCGGGGGGATACACGAGCAGTACTTC. The chain combines TRBV7-2 with TRBJ2-7, with TRBD2 matching 8 bases. CDR1 is SGHTA, CDR2 FQGNSA, per germline. This CDR3 has 15 amino acids. V shed 5 bases and J 5 bases; nucleotides not matched to a gene: 11.

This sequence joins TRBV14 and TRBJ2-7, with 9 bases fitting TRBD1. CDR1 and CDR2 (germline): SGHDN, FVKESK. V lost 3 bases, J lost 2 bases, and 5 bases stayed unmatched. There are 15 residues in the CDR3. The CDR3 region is CASSQEDRGPYEQYF. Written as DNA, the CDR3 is TGTGCCAGCAGCCAGGAGGACAGGGGTCCCTACGAGCAGTACTTC.

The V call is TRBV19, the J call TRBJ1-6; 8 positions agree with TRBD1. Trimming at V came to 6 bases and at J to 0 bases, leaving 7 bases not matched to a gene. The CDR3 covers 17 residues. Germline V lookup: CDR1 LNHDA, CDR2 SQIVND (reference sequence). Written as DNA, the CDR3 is TGTGCCAGTAGCAGCCAGGGGGCTAGCTCCTATAATTCACCCCTCCACTTT. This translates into CASSSQGASSYNSPLHF.

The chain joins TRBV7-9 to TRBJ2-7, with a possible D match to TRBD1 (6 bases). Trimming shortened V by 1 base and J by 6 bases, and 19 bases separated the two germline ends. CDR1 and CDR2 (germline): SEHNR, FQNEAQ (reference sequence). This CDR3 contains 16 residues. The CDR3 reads CASSLGETGPLGEQYF. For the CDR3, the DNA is TGTGCCAGCAGCTTAGGGGAGACAGGACCCTTGGGCGAGCAGTACTTC.

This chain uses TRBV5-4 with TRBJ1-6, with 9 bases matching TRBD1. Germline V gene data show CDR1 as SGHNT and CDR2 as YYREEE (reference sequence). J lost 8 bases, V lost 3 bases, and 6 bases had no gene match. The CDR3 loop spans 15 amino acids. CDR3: CASSSTGGGYSPLHF. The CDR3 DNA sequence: TGTGCCAGCAGCTCCACAGGGGGCGGCTATTCACCCCTCCACTTT.

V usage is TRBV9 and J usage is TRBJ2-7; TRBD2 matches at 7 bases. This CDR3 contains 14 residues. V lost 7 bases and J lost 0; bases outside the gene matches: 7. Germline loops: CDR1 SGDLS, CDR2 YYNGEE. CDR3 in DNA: TGTGCCAGCGGCACTAGCGCGTACTCCTACGAGCAGTACTTC. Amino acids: CASGTSAYSYEQYF.

CDR3 DNA sequence: TGTGCCAGCAGCTTAGATATATACGGGGAAAAACTGTTTTTT. Amino acid sequence: CASSLDIYGEKLFF. The rearrangement links TRBV11-2 to TRBJ1-4; D is undetermined. Trimming cost V 0 bases and J 8 bases, with 10 bases left between them. There are 14 residues in the CDR3. CDR1 is SGHAT, CDR2 FQNNGV, per germline.

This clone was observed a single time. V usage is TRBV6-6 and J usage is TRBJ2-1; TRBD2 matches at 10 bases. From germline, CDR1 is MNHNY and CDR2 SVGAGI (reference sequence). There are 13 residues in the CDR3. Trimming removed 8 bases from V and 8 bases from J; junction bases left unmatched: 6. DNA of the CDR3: TGTGCCAGCGAGCGGGGGGGTTGGGATGAGCAGTTCTTC. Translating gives CASERGGWDEQFF.

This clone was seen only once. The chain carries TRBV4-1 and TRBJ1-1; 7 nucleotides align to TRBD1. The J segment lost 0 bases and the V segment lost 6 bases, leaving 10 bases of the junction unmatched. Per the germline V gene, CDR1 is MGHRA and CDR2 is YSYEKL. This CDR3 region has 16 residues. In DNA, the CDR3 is TGCGCCAGCAGTTGGGGGAGGGGGCTAATGAACACTGAAGCTTTCTTT. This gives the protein CASSWGRGLMNTEAFF.

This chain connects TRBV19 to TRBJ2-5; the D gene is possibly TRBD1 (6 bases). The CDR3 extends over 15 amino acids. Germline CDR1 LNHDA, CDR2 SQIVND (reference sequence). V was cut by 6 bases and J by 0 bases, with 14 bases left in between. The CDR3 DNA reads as TGTGCCAGTAGGACCGGCCAGGGGTACCAAGAGACCCAGTACTTC. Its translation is CASRTGQGYQETQYF. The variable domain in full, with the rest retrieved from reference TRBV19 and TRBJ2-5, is DGGITQSPKYLFRKEGQNVTLSCEQNLNHDAMYWYRQDPGQGLRLIYYSQIVNDFQKGDIAEGYSVSREKKESFPLTVTSAQKNPTAFYLCASRTGQGYQETQYFGPGTRLLVL.

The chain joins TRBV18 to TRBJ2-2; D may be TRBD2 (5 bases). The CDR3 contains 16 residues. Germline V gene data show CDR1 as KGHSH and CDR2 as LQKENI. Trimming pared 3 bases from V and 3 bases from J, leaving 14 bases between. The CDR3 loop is CASSPIQDSDTGELFF. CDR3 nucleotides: TGTGCCAGCTCACCCATACAAGATAGCGACACCGGGGAGCTGTTTTTT.

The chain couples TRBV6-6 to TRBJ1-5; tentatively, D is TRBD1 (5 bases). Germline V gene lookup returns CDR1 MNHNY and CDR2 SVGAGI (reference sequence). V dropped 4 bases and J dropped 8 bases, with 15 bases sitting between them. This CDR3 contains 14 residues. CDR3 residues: CASSWGRQLEPQHF. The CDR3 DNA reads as TGTGCCAGCAGTTGGGGACGCCAATTGGAGCCCCAGCATTTT.

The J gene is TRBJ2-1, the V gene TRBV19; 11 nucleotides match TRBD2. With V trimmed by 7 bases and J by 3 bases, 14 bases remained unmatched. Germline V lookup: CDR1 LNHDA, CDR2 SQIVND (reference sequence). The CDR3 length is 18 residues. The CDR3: CASMGTRTGTSGYNEQFF. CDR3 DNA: TGTGCCAGTATGGGAACTCGAACCGGGACTAGCGGCTACAATGAGCAGTTCTTC. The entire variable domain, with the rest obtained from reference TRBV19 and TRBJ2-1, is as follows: DGGITQSPKYLFRKEGQNVTLSCEQNLNHDAMYWYRQDPGQGLRLIYYSQIVNDFQKGDIAEGYSVSREKKESFPLTVTSAQKNPTAFYLCASMGTRTGTSGYNEQFFGPGTRLTVL.